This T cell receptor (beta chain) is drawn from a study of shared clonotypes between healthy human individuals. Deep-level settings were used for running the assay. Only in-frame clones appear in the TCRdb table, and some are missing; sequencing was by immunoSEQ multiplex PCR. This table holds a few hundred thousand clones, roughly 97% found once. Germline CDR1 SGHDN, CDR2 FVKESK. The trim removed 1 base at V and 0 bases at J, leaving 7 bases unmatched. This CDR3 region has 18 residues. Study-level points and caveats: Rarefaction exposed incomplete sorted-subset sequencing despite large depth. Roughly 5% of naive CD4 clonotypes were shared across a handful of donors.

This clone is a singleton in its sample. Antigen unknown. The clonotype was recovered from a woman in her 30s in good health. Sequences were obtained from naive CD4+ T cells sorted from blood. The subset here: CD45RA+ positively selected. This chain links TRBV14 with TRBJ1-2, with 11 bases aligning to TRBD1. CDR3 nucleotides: TGTGCCAGCAGCCAAGTCCTCGGACAGGGGGCGCCTAACTATGGCTACACCTTC. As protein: CASSQVLGQGAPNYGYTF.